The rows below give T cell receptor beta chains drawn from one sample of a study of shared T cell receptors in the human thymus. The method was immunoSEQ multiplex PCR; TCRdb's version includes in-frame clones alone and lacks a portion of them. The data show 720,000 or so clones, roughly 88% seen once. This sample was also put to use in a study of human thymus T cells.

Sequenced material: thymocytes. Receptors were obtained from a girl in the first two years of life with a congenital heart defect. Both conserved end residues are part of each CDR3. The order of the fields is J gene, clone size, D gene, V gene, CDR3 DNA, CDR3 protein. D genes are given only for firm matches. Clone size is stated in some rows and not others, as once, few, many or a class when expanded.

>TRBJ2-1|.|.|TRBV28
TGTGCCAGCAGACGACCGGGAAGGAATGAGCAGTTCTTC
CASRRPGRNEQFF
>TRBJ2-6|once|.|TRBV5-1
TGCGCCAGCAGGGACACACAATCTGGGGCCAACGTCCTGACTTTC
CASRDTQSGANVLTF
>TRBJ2-1|.|TRBD2|TRBV4-3
TGCGCCAGCAGCCAAGGCCGATCTAGCGGACTAAAGGGTGAGCAGTTCTTC
CASSQGRSSGLKGEQFF
>TRBJ1-1|.|TRBD1|TRBV5-1
TGCGCCAGCAGCCGTAGGACAGGGGGCAACCCTAACACTGAAGCTTTCTTT
CASSRRTGGNPNTEAFF
>TRBJ2-1|.|.|TRBV7-7
TGTGCCAGCAGCTTCAGACCAGAACAGGGTAATGAGCAGTTCTTC
CASSFRPEQGNEQFF
>TRBJ2-3|.|TRBD2|TRBV12-5
TGTGCTAGTGGTTCTAGCGGACGCACAGATACGCAGTATTTT
CASGSSGRTDTQYF
>TRBJ1-4|.|.|TRBV5-4
TGTGCCAGCAGCTTGGTCACCCAACAGGGCCCTAATGAAAAACTGTTTTTT
CASSLVTQQGPNEKLFF
>TRBJ1-1|.|.|TRBV4-3
TGCGCCAGCAGCTATCTCCCGGGACACCCACGGACTGAAGCTTTCTTT
CASSYLPGHPRTEAFF
>TRBJ2-3|.|TRBD2|TRBV5-4
TGTGCCAGCAGCTTGGGCCCAAGAGCGGGGGGGCTAGACACAGATACGCAGTATTTT
CASSLGPRAGGLDTDTQYF
>TRBJ1-1|once|TRBD1|TRBV6-1
TGTGCCAGCAGTGTTAACAGGGGGTCGAACACTGAAGCTTTCTTT
CASSVNRGSNTEAFF
>TRBJ1-3|.|.|TRBV9
TGTGCCAGCAGCGTACTTCGGGACTCTGGAAACACCATATATTTT
CASSVLRDSGNTIYF
>TRBJ2-7|.|TRBD1|TRBV7-2
TGTGCCAGCAGCTCACAGGGGGCGCGGTCCTACGAGCAGTACTTC
CASSSQGARSYEQYF
>TRBJ2-5|.|.|TRBV4-1
TGCGCCAGCAGCCAAGACTGGGGGGTTAATCAAGAGACCCAGTACTTC
CASSQDWGVNQETQYF
>TRBJ2-3|few|TRBD2|TRBV12-5
TGTGCTAGTGGTTTCTTTACCAATCTAGCGGGGGTGACAGATACGCAGTATTTT
CASGFFTNLAGVTDTQYF
>TRBJ1-3|.|TRBD1|TRBV6-1
TGTGCCAGCAGTGGATCCGGGACAGGAAATTTTTCTGGAAACACCATATATTTT
CASSGSGTGNFSGNTIYF
>TRBJ1-2|.|.|TRBV18
TGTGCCAGCTCACCAATTCAGGGTCGTGGCTACACCTTC
CASSPIQGRGYTF
>TRBJ1-3|.|.|TRBV29-1
TGCAGCGTTGTAGAGGCAGGGACTGGAAACACCATATATTTT
CSVVEAGTGNTIYF
>TRBJ2-5|.|TRBD2|TRBV29-1
TGCAGCGTTCCGGGGGGGGCCAAAAATGCGACCCAGTACTTC
CSVPGGAKNATQYF
>TRBJ2-5|.|.|TRBV9
TGTGCCAGCAGCGTAGCAGGGCAAGAGACCCAGTACTTC
CASSVAGQETQYF
>TRBJ1-3|.|.|TRBV7-2
TGTGCCAGCAGCGTTACAACAGGGACCCCTGGAAACACCATATATTTT
CASSVTTGTPGNTIYF
>TRBJ1-6|.|.|TRBV28
TGTGCCAGTACCTGGGGGGTCGGTTACAATTCACCCCTCCACTTT
CASTWGVGYNSPLHF
>TRBJ1-1|.|.|TRBV10-3
TGTGCCATCAGTGTAAGGGGGGGGACTGAAGCTTTCTTT
CAISVRGGTEAFF
>TRBJ1-1|.|TRBD1|TRBV7-4
TGTGCCAGCAGCCCAGGGGGCACCGGCACTGAAGCTTTCTTT
CASSPGGTGTEAFF
>TRBJ1-2|.|TRBD1|TRBV2
TGTGCCATACTCGCCGGGACAGGGGCTCACTATGGCTACACCTTC
CAILAGTGAHYGYTF
>TRBJ1-1|once|.|TRBV9
TGTGCCAGCAGCGCACGAGACACAGGGAGTAGTGGGGGGAACACTGAAGCTTTCTTT
CASSARDTGSSGGNTEAFF
>TRBJ2-5|.|.|TRBV27
TGTGCCAGCATCACGAAACGAGGCACCCAGTACTTC
CASITKRGTQYF
>TRBJ1-1|.|.|TRBV29-1
TGCAGCGTTGAAGATCCTACACAGGAGAACACTGAAGCTTTCTTT
CSVEDPTQENTEAFF
>TRBJ1-6|.|TRBD1|TRBV28
TGTGCCAGCAGAACAGACAGGGCCGTTAATTCCCCCCTCCACTTT
CASRTDRAVNSPLHF
>TRBJ1-6|.|.|TRBV19
TGTGCCAGCCACCCCCCGACCCCCCGGGATTCACCCCTCCACTTT
CASHPPTPRDSPLHF
>TRBJ1-2|.|.|TRBV2
TGTGCCAGCATCCCCAATGGCTACACCTTC
CASIPNGYTF
>TRBJ2-1|.|TRBD2|TRBV4-1
TGCGCCAGCAGCCAAGATAGCGGGGGCCGAGAGCAGTTCTTC
CASSQDSGGREQFF
>TRBJ1-1|.|.|TRBV4-1
TGCGCCAGCAGCCAAGCAACTTACTGGAACACTGAAGCTTTCTTT
CASSQATYWNTEAFF
>TRBJ1-2|.|.|TRBV13
TGTGCCAGCATGCGGGGGGACCGGGGTGGCTACACCTTC
CASMRGDRGGYTF
>TRBJ2-7|.|.|TRBV7-2
TGTGCCAGCAGCTTTAAGGGGCTCGGGAGCTCCTACGAGCAGTACTTC
CASSFKGLGSSYEQYF
>TRBJ1-5|.|TRBD1|TRBV27
TGTGCCAGCAGTGCTAGCCGGGACAGGGGGCTTGGGGGCAATCAGCCCCAGCATTTT
CASSASRDRGLGGNQPQHF
>TRBJ2-2|.|.|TRBV10-3
TGTGCCACCCTTCGGGTCGGGGGAATCACCGGGGAGCTGTTTTTT
CATLRVGGITGELFF
>TRBJ1-2|once|.|TRBV27
TGTGCCAGCAGAAATGCTCGTTCGGGTGGCTACACCTTC
CASRNARSGGYTF
>TRBJ1-2|.|.|TRBV4-3
TGCGCCAGCAGCCTCACGTGGGACTCCGGCCTTGTCTTC
CASSLTWDSGLVF
>TRBJ2-7|once|TRBD1|TRBV7-3
TGTGCCAGCAGCTTAAAGGGATCGCTTGAGGGACAGGGGATCTCCTACGAGCAGTACTTC
CASSLKGSLEGQGISYEQYF
>TRBJ2-4|few|.|TRBV9
TGTGCCAGCAGCGTAGCTCCCCTCAGCCAGGGGCCCAGCAAAAACATTCAGTACTTC
CASSVAPLSQGPSKNIQYF
>TRBJ1-2|.|.|TRBV11-2
TGTGCCAGCAGCTTATCCAAACGTCAGGCGTTCGTTAGGTTGGGCTACACCTTC
CASSLSKRQAFVRLGYTF
>TRBJ2-7|.|TRBD1|TRBV4-3
TGCGCCAGCAGCCAAGGGACAGGCGACTCCTACGAGCAGTACTTC
CASSQGTGDSYEQYF
>TRBJ2-7|.|TRBD1|TRBV5-6
TGTGCCAGCAGCGCCGTAAACCGGGACAGGATAGGGTACGAGCAGTACTTC
CASSAVNRDRIGYEQYF
>TRBJ1-1|.|TRBD1|TRBV5-1
TGCGCCAGCAGCTTGGGAAACAGGGGGGGAGCTGAAGCTTTCTTT
CASSLGNRGGAEAFF
>TRBJ1-6|.|.|TRBV6-1
TGTGCCAGCAGAAGGATTACAGGAATCAATTCACCCCTCCACTTT
CASRRITGINSPLHF
>TRBJ1-5|few|TRBD1|TRBV19
TGTGCCAGTAGTATAACCCCCAGCGGGGACAGGGGGCCTCAGCCCCAGCATTTT
CASSITPSGDRGPQPQHF
>TRBJ1-4|.|.|TRBV7-6
TGTGCCAGCAGCTTATGGGGTAATCGAGACCAGGGGGAAAAACTGTTTTTT
CASSLWGNRDQGEKLFF
>TRBJ1-2|.|.|TRBV7-2
TGTGCCAGCAGCCCCCGTGAGGCAAGTCCATCGCCTAACTATGGCTACACCTTC
CASSPREASPSPNYGYTF
>TRBJ2-7|.|.|TRBV7-2
TGTGCCAGCAGCCCACAGGTAGGGGCCGAGCAGTACTTC
CASSPQVGAEQYF
>TRBJ2-7|.|TRBD2|TRBV7-6
TGTGCCAGCAGCGCCCGCGGGGCCAGCGGGGAATACTCCTACGAGCAGTACTTC
CASSARGASGEYSYEQYF